The source of this TCR beta chain is a study of human T cells and chemical hapten exposure. Using its own MiXCR run on the RACE reads, TCRdb lists one record per CDR3 protein. The table records about 120,000 distinct CDR3 sequences, around an eighth of them present only once. The CDR3 is 13 amino acids. The germline gives CDR1 SQVTM, CDR2 ANQGSEA. Time point here: patch test 1, 2 weeks after DPC sensitization. Treatment indicated: therapeutic diphenylcyclopropenone sensitization with weekly scalp DPC. V gene TRBV29-1 combines with J gene TRBJ2-2, with D tentatively TRBD2 (6 bases). This material consisted of whole blood, taken in connection with sensitization to the hapten diphenylcyclopropenone (DPC). The receptor was derived from a woman between 50 and 59 years old with alopecia areata. Some clones in this sample may be carry-over from other donors' samples. The CDR3 bases are TGCATCGTGGGGGGAGGCGTAGCCGGGGAGCTGTTTTTT. It codes for CIVGGGVAGELFF.